This TCR beta chain comes out of a study of T cells in localized non-small cell lung cancer. Study-wide results and limits: Adjacent uninvolved lung tissue had the highest T cell clonality, exceeding tumor.

In regard to this clone: Its antigen remains unknown.

CDR1 and CDR2 from the germline V gene are MNHNS and SASEGT. Trimming removed 6 bases at V and 6 bases at J, with 8 bases between. The CDR3 sequence is 11 residues long. The protocol was immunoSEQ multiplex PCR, while the TCRdb copy is restricted to in-frame clones and leaves out a portion. The sample holds over 20,000 clones, 81% seen once. This sample comprised peripheral blood, obtained before any cancer treatment. V and J are TRBV6-1 and TRBJ1-2; D unclear. The TCR originated in a man between 40 and 75 years old with stage III squamous cell lung carcinoma. The CDR3 bases are TGTGCCAGCAGCCTCCAGGATGGCTACACCTTC. It is translated as CASSLQDGYTF.